This T cell receptor (beta chain) was obtained from a study of OX40 agonist ivuxolimab in advanced cancers. About the study: Dose-escalation patients' cancers were hepatocellular carcinoma, melanoma, renal cell or head and neck cancer. Overall study results and limits: Low normalized clonal expansion also occurred in some nonresponding patients.

To note about this clone: Its target is unknown.

Some clones are missing from TCRdb's copy, which holds only in-frame ones; the method was immunoSEQ multiplex PCR. This table has 42,000 or so clones, 86% appearing once. Trimming took 8 bases from V and 6 from J, leaving 10 bases between them. CDR3 length: 11 residues. Germline CDR1 LNHDA, CDR2 SQIVND (reference sequence). The chain combines TRBV19 with TRBJ1-1; no reliable D call. The sample here was CD4+ or CD8+ T cells sorted from blood, taken in a trial of the OX40 agonist ivuxolimab. The sequence came from an adult with an advanced solid tumor such as melanoma, head and neck, liver or kidney cancer. Written as DNA, the CDR3 is TGTGCCAGTCGGGCGTATCCTGAAGCTTTCTTT. Encoded protein: CASRAYPEAFF.